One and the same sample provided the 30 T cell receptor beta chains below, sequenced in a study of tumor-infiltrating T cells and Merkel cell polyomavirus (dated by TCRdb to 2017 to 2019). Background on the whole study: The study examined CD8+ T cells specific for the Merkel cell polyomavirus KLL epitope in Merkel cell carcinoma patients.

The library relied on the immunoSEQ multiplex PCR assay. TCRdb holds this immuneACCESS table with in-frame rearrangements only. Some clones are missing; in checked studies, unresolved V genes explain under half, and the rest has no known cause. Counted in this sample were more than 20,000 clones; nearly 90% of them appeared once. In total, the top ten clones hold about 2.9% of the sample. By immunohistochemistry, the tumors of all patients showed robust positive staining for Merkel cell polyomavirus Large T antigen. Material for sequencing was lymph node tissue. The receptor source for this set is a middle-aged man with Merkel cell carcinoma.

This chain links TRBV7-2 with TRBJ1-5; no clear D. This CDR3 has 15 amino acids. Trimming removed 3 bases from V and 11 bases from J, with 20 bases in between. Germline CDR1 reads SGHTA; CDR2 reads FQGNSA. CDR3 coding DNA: TGTGCCAGCAGCTTGCAGATCGGAGGGCAAGGAGCCCAGCATTTT. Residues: CASSLQIGGQGAQHF.

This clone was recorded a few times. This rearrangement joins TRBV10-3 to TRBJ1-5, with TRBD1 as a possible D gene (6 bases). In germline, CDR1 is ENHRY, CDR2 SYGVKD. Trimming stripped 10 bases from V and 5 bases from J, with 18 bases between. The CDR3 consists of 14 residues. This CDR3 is CASQGGGADQPQHF. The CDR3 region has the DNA TGTGCCAGTCAAGGTGGGGGGGCAGATCAGCCCCAGCATTTT.

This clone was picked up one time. The CDR3 sequence is CASSTDGVTSGRDTQYF. CDR3 in DNA: TGTGCCAGCAGCACGGACGGTGTGACTAGCGGGAGAGATACGCAGTATTTT. V and J are TRBV5-4 and TRBJ2-3, with 12 bases matching TRBD2. From germline, CDR1 is SGHNT and CDR2 YYREEE (reference sequence). The V gene end was trimmed by 4 bases and the J gene end by 5 bases; junction bases not matched to a gene: 11. The length of the CDR3 is 17 residues.

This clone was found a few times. In DNA, the CDR3 is TGTGCCAGCAGGGATACAGGATCTAGGAACACTGAAGCTTTCTTT. Translation: CASRDTGSRNTEAFF. The V and J genes are TRBV28 and TRBJ1-1, with a possible D match to TRBD1 (5 bases). The V end lost 6 bases, the J end lost 1 base, and 15 bases lay between the germline ends. Germline CDR1 is MDHEN and CDR2 is SYDVKM. The CDR3 has 15 residues.

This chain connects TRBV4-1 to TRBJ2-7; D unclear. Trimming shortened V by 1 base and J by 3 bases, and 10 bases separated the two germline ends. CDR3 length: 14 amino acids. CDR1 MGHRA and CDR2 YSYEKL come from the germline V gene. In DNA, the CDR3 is TGCGCCAGCAGCCAAGCCCCCACGGGCTACGAGCAGTACTTC. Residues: CASSQAPTGYEQYF.

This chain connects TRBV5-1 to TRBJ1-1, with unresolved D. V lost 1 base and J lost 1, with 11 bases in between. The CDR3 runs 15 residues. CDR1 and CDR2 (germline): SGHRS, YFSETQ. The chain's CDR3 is CASSLKTYSNTEAFF. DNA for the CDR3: TGCGCCAGCAGCTTGAAAACCTACTCGAACACTGAAGCTTTCTTT.

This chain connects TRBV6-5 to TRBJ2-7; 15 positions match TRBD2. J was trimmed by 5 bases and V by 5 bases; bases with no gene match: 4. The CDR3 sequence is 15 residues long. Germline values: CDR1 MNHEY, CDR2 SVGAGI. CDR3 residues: CASSGGLAGGNEQYF. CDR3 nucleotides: TGTGCCAGCAGTGGGGGACTAGCGGGAGGTAACGAGCAGTACTTC.

The CDR3, as DNA: TGTGCCAGTAGTATCGTTGGGGGGTCGGATACGCAGTATTTT. This encodes CASSIVGGSDTQYF. V is TRBV19 and J is TRBJ2-3; TRBD2 is a possible D gene (6 bases). The V gene lost 3 bases and the J gene lost 6 bases, with 13 bases spanning the gap. Germline V gene data show CDR1 as LNHDA and CDR2 as SQIVND (reference sequence). The CDR3 has 14 amino acids. Combining the CDR3 with reference TRBV19 and TRBJ2-3 gives the whole variable domain DGGITQSPKYLFRKEGQNVTLSCEQNLNHDAMYWYRQDPGQGLRLIYYSQIVNDFQKGDIAEGYSVSREKKESFPLTVTSAQKNPTAFYLCASSIVGGSDTQYFGPGTRLTVL.

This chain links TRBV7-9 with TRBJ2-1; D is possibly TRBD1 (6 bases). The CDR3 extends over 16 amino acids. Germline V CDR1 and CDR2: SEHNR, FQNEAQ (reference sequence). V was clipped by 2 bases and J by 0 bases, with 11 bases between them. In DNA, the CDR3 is TGTGCCAGCAGCTTAATGACGGACAGCTCCTACAATGAGCAGTTCTTC. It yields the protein CASSLMTDSSYNEQFF.

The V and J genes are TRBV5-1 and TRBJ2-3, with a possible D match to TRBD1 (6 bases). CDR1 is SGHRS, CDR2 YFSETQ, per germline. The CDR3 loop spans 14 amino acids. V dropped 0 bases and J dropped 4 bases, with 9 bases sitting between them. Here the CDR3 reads CASSLGQAADTQYF. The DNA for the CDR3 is TGCGCCAGCAGCTTGGGACAGGCGGCAGATACGCAGTATTTT.

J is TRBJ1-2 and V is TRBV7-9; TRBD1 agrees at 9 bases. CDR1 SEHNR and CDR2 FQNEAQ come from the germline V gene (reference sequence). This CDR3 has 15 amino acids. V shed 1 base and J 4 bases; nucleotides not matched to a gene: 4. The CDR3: CASSLGTGDRYGYTF. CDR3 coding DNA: TGTGCCAGCAGCTTAGGGACAGGGGATCGCTATGGCTACACCTTC.

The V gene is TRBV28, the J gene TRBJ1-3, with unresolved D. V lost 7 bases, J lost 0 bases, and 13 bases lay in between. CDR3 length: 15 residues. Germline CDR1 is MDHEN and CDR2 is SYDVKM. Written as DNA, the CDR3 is TGTGCCAGCATCCCCGGTGGGAGCTCTGGAAACACCATATATTTT. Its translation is CASIPGGSSGNTIYF.

CDR3 residues: CAWDRGNTEAFF. CDR3 DNA: TGTGCCTGGGACAGAGGTAACACTGAAGCTTTCTTT. V and J are TRBV30 and TRBJ1-1; possible D gene TRBD1, 5 bases. The V gene lost 5 bases and the J gene lost 2 bases, with 9 bases spanning the gap. The CDR3 consists of 12 residues. CDR1 and CDR2 (germline): GTSNPN, SVGIG (reference sequence). Using reference TRBV30 and TRBJ1-1 for the parts outside the CDR3, the full variable domain is SQTIHQWPATLVQPVGSPLSLECTVEGTSNPNLYWYRQAAGRGLQLLFYSVGIGQISSEVPQNLSASRPQDRQFILSSKKLLLSDSGFYLCAWDRGNTEAFFGQGTRLTVV.

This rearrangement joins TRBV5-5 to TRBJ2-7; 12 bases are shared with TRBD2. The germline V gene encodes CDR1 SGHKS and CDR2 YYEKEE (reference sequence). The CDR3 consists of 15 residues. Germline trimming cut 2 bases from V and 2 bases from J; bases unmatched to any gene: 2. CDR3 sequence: CASSFTSGRTYEQYF. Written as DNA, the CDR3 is TGTGCCAGCAGCTTCACTAGCGGGAGGACCTACGAGCAGTACTTC.

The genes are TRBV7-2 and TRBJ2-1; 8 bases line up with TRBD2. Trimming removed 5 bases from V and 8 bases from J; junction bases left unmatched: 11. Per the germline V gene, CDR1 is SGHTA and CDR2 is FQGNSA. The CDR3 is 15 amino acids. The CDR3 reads CASSHLFGRGHEQFF. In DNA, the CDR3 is TGTGCCAGCAGCCACCTTTTCGGGAGGGGCCATGAGCAGTTCTTC.

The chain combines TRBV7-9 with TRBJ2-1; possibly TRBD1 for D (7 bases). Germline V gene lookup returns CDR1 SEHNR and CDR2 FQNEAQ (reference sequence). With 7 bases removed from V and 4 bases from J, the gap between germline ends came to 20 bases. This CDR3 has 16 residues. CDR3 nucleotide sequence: TGTGCCAGCACCCAAGAGGGGGCGGGGCTATACAATGAGCAGTTCTTC. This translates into CASTQEGAGLYNEQFF.

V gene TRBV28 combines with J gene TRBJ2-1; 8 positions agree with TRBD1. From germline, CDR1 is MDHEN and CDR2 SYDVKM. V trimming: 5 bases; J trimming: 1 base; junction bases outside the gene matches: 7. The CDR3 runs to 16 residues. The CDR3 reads CASSPTGAGSYNEQFF. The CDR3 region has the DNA TGTGCCAGCAGTCCGACAGGGGCTGGATCCTACAATGAGCAGTTCTTC.

The CDR3 bases are TGTGCCAGCAGTGTAGGCGGTGGCACTGAAGCTTTCTTT. This translates into CASSVGGGTEAFF. The V call is TRBV2, the J call TRBJ1-1, with unresolved D. Germline values: CDR1 SNHLY, CDR2 FYNNEI. Between the trimmed V and J ends, which lost 4 bases and 4 bases, there was a span of 10 bases. The CDR3 spans 13 residues. The full variable domain, with the rest looked up from reference TRBV2 and TRBJ1-1, is EPEVTQTPSHQVTQMGQEVILRCVPISNHLYFYWYRQILGQKVEFLVSFYNNEISEKSEIFDDQFSVERPDGSNFTLKIRSTKLEDSAMYFCASSVGGGTEAFFGQGTRLTVV.

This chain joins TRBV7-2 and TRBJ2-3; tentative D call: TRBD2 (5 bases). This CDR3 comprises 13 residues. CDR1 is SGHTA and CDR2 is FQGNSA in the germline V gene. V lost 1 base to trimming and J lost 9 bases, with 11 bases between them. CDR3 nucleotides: TGTGCCAGCAGCTTAGATGAGCGAGGGACGCAGTATTTT. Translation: CASSLDERGTQYF.

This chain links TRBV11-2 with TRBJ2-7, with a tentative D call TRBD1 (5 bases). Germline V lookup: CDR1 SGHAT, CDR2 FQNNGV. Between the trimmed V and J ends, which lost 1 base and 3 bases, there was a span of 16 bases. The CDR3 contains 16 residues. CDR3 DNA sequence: TGTGCCAGCAGCTTAGGCACAGGTTCATGGGGCTACGAGCAGTACTTC. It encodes CASSLGTGSWGYEQYF.

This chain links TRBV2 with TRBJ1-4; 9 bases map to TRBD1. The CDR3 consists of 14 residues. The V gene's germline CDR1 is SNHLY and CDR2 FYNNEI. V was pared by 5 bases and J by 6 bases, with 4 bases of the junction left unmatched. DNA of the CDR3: TGTGCCAGCAGTCCCGACAGGGGGGATGAAAAACTGTTTTTT. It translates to CASSPDRGDEKLFF.

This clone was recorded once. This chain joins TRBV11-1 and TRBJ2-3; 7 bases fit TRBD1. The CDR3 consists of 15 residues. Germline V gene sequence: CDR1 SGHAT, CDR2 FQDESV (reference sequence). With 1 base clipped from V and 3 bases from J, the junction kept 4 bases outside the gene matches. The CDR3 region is CASSLEGQQTDTQYF. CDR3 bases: TGTGCCAGCAGCTTAGAGGGACAGCAAACAGATACGCAGTATTTT. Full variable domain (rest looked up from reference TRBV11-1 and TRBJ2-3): EAEVAQSPRYKITEKSQAVAFWCDPISGHATLYWYRQILGQGPELLVQFQDESVVDDSQLPKDRFSAERLKGVDSTLKIQPAELGDSAMYLCASSLEGQQTDTQYFGPGTRLTVL.

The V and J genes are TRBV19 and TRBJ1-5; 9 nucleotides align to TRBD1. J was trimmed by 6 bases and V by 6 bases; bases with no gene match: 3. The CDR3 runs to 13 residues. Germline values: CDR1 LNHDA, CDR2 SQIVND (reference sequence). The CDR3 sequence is CASSTGGGQPQHF. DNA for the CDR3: TGTGCCAGTAGCACAGGGGGCGGTCAGCCCCAGCATTTT. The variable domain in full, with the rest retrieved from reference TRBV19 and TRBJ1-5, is DGGITQSPKYLFRKEGQNVTLSCEQNLNHDAMYWYRQDPGQGLRLIYYSQIVNDFQKGDIAEGYSVSREKKESFPLTVTSAQKNPTAFYLCASSTGGGQPQHFGDGTRLSIL.

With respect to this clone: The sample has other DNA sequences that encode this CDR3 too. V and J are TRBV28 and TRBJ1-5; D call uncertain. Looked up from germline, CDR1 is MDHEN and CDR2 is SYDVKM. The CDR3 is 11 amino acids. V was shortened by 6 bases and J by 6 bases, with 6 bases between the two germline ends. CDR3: CASSSGQPQHF. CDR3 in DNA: TGTGCCAGCAGCTCCGGTCAGCCCCAGCATTTT.

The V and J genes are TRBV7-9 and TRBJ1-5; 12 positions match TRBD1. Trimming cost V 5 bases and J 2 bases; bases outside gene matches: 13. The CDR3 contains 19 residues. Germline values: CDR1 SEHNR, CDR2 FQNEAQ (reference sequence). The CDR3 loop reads CASSLWAGQGAGGNQPQHF. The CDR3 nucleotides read TGTGCCAGCAGCCTTTGGGCGGGACAGGGGGCCGGTGGCAATCAGCCCCAGCATTTT.

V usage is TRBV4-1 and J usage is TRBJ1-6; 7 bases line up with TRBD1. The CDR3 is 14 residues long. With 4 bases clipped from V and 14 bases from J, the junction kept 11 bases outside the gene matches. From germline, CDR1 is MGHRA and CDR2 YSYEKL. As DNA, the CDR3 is TGCGCCAGCAGCCCGGGACAGCCGCGTGGGGCCCTCCACTTT. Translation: CASSPGQPRGALHF.

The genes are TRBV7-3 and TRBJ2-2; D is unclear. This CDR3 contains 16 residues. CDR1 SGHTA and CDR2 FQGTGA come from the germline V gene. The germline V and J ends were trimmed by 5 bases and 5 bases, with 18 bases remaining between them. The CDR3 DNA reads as TGTGCCAGCAGCCCCCCTTGGGCAGCCCTTACCGGGGAGCTGTTTTTT. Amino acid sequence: CASSPPWAALTGELFF.

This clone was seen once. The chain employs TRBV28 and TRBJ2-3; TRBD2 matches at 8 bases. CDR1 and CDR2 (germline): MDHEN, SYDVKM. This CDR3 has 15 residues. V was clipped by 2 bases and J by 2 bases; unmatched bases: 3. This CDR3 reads CASSLVGLDTDTQYF. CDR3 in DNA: TGTGCCAGCAGTTTAGTGGGACTAGACACAGATACGCAGTATTTT.

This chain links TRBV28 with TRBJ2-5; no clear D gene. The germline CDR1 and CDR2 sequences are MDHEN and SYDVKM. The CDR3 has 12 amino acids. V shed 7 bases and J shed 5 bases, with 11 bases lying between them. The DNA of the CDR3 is TGTGCCAGCACTCCGGGTCGGGAGACCCAGTACTTC. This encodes CASTPGRETQYF.

The CDR3 here is CASSPVEGAGGRYNEQFF. The CDR3 DNA follows: TGTGCCAGCTCACCAGTGGAAGGAGCGGGAGGGCGATACAATGAGCAGTTCTTC. The chain has TRBV18 and TRBJ2-1; 10 nucleotides align to TRBD2. Looked up from germline, CDR1 is KGHSH and CDR2 is LQKENI. CDR3 length: 18 amino acids. V gave up 2 bases and J gave up 4 bases; unmatched junction bases: 11.